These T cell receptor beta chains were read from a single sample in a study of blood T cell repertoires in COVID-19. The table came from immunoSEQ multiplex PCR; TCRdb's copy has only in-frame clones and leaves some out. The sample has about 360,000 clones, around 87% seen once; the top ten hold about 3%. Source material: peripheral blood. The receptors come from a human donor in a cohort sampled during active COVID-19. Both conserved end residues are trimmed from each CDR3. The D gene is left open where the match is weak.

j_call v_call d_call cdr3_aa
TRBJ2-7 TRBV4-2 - ASSQVGRGYEQY
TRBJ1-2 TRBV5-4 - ASSSSTGSYGYT
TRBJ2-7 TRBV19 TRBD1 ASSMGTGGPYEQY
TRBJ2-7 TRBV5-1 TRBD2 ASSLAGVTYEQY
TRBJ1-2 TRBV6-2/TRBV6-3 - ASSYSTESYGYT
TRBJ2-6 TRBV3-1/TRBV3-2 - ASSQVNRAGANVLT
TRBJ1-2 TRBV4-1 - ASSQEGAPSYGYT
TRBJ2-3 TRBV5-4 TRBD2 ASSPGTSLTDTQY
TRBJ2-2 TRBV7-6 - ASSARGYGMGTGELF
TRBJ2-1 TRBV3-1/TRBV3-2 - ASSQEWRYNEQF
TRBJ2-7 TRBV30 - AWNLNSYEQY
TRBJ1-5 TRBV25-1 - ASSEWSGAGAQH
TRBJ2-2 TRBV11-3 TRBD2 ASSGLAGETGELF
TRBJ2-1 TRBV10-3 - AISESPTQGGGWNEQF
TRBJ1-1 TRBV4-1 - ASSAKGGRILTEAF
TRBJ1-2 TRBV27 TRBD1 ASSPQGARGYT
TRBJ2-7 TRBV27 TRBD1 ASSRDRAPYHEQY
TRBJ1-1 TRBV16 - ASSQSRGGAF
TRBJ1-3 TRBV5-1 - ASRYSAGGLAGNTIY
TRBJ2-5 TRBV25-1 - ASRLEQETQY
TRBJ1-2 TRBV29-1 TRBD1 SVGRTGGNYGYT
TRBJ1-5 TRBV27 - ASSPQGPQPQH
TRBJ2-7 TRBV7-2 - ASSLGLSSYEQY
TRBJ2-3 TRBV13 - ASAPATGGTDTQY
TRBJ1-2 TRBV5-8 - ASSLWGQGLFGYT
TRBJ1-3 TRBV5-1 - ASSLLGGFSGNTIY
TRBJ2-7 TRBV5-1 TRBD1 ASSPQGQGPYEQY
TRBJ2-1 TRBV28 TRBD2 ASTSLGGSAYNEQF